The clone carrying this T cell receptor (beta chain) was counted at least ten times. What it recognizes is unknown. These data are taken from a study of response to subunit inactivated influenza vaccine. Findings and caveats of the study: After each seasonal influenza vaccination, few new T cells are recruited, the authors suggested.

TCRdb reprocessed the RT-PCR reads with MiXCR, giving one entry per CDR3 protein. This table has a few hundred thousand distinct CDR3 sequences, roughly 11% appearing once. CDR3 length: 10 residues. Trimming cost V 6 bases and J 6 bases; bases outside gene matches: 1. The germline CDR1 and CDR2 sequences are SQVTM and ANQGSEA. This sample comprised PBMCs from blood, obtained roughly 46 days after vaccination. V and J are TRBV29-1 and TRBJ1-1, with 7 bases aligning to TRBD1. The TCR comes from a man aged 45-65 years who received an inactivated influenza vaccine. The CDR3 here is CSVGTAEAFF. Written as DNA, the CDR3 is TGCAGCGTAGGGACAGCTGAAGCTTTCTTT.